The 14 T cell receptor beta chains below were found in one sample sequenced in a study of T cells after yellow fever vaccination. TCRdb analysed the 5' RACE reads with MiXCR anew, one entry per CDR3 protein. This table holds some 120,000 distinct CDR3 sequences, around 8% found once. This material consisted of CD8+ T cells sorted from PBMCs, taken 45 days after the yellow fever booster vaccination. The receptor source for this set is a man aged 30 to 45 who received the YFV17D yellow fever vaccine.

This clonotype was recorded many times. The chain uses TRBV7-2 and TRBJ2-7, with D hard to call. The V gene lost 3 bases and the J gene lost 6 bases, with 12 bases spanning the gap. The germline V gene has CDR1 SGHTA and CDR2 FQGNSA. CDR3 length: 13 amino acids. DNA of the CDR3: TGTGCCAGCAGCTTCCTAGGACCTGGCGAGCAGTACTTC. Its translation is CASSFLGPGEQYF.

This clonotype was recorded many times. The chain uses TRBV9 and TRBJ2-3, with 8 bases lining up with TRBD2. Trimming cost V 3 bases and J 2 bases; bases outside gene matches: 8. Germline loops: CDR1 SGDLS, CDR2 YYNGEE. This CDR3 is built from 16 residues. The CDR3 DNA sequence: TGTGCCAGCAGCGGGGATTTTAGCGGGAACACAGATACGCAGTATTTT. Residues: CASSGDFSGNTDTQYF.

J is TRBJ2-1 and V is TRBV20-1; 8 bases map to TRBD2. Germline V CDR1 and CDR2: DFQATT, SNEGSKA (reference sequence). There are 19 residues in the CDR3. CDR3 protein: CWGRAPGISGTAYYNEQFF. CDR3 nucleotides: TGCTGGGGTCGAGCTCCGGGGATTAGCGGGACCGCATACTACAATGAGCAGTTCTTC.

Many counts were recorded for this clonotype. The chain links TRBV6-5 to TRBJ2-1; a weak D match, TRBD2 (6 bases). The CDR3 is made up of 11 amino acids. The V end lost 8 bases, the J end lost 7 bases, and 9 bases lay between the germline ends. The germline V gene encodes CDR1 MNHEY and CDR2 SVGAGI. CDR3 sequence reads: CASSGVNEQFF. CDR3 bases: TGTGCCAGCTCGGGGGTAAATGAGCAGTTCTTC.

The chain couples TRBV6-5 to TRBJ2-2, with D maybe TRBD2 (5 bases). Trimming took off 6 bases at V and 7 bases at J, with 15 bases between the two ends. The CDR3 totals 14 residues. CDR1 is MNHEY, CDR2 SVGAGI, per germline. The CDR3 spells CASSYLPGVGELFF. In nucleotides, the CDR3 is TGTGCCAGCAGCTATCTACCCGGGGTCGGGGAGCTGTTTTTT.

This clonotype was seen ten or more times. This chain links TRBV11-2 with TRBJ2-3; D gene unclear. Trimming removed 5 bases from V and 6 bases from J, with 18 bases in between. The CDR3 spans 15 residues. Germline lookup yields CDR1 SGHAT and CDR2 FQNNGV. The DNA for the CDR3 is TGTGCCAGCAGCCTTTCATACTACCCGAGCGATACGCAGTATTTT. Protein product: CASSLSYYPSDTQYF.

This clonotype came up many times. This sequence joins TRBV11-2 and TRBJ2-7, with D possibly TRBD1 on 5 matching bases. CDR1 is SGHAT, CDR2 FQNNGV, per germline. V lost 6 bases and J lost 6, with 18 bases in between. The CDR3 length is 14 residues. The CDR3 region has the DNA TGTGCCAGCAGACTGGGCCAGGGATCTGGCGAGCAGTACTTC. The encoded protein is CASRLGQGSGEQYF. The full variable domain, its missing parts supplied by reference TRBV11-2 and TRBJ2-7, is EAGVAQSPRYKIIEKRQSVAFWCNPISGHATLYWYQQILGQGPKLLIQFQNNGVVDDSQLPKDRFSAERLKGVDSTLKIQPAKLEDSAVYLCASRLGQGSGEQYFGPGTRLTVT.

The sample holds many counts of this clonotype. The V call is TRBV14, the J call TRBJ2-7, with D possibly being TRBD2 (6 bases). The V and J ends lost 4 bases and 0 bases respectively, with 13 bases between them. The CDR3 extends over 15 amino acids. The germline CDR1 and CDR2 sequences are SGHDN and FVKESK. CDR3 in DNA: TGTGCCAGCAGCCTTGGGGCGGGAAGCTCCTACGAGCAGTACTTC. It is translated as CASSLGAGSSYEQYF.

Note on this clonotype: A much bigger clone sits one base away, suggesting this may be a read error. The V gene is TRBV29-1, the J gene TRBJ2-1, with D unclear. Trimming shortened V by 7 bases and J by 4 bases, and 17 bases separated the two germline ends. The length of the CDR3 is 14 residues. Germline V gives CDR1 SQVTM, CDR2 ANQGSEA. The CDR3 protein is CSAEIAPPYNEQFF. CDR3 nucleotide sequence: TGCAGCGCCGAGATAGCCCCTCCTTACAATGAGCAGTTCTTC.

This clonotype was counted at least ten times. The V and J genes are TRBV7-9 and TRBJ1-4; D call uncertain. With 3 bases removed from V and 11 bases from J, the gap between germline ends came to 10 bases. The germline gives CDR1 SEHNR, CDR2 FQNEAQ (reference sequence). The CDR3 totals 12 residues. CDR3 loop: CASSFQEKKLFF. Here the CDR3 DNA reads TGTGCCAGCAGCTTCCAGGAGAAGAAACTGTTTTTT.

V is TRBV20-1 and J is TRBJ2-1; D gene ambiguous. The CDR3 has 11 amino acids. Germline V gene lookup returns CDR1 DFQATT and CDR2 SNEGSKA (reference sequence). V lost 5 bases and J lost 5, with 7 bases in between. CDR3 nucleotide sequence: TGCAGTGCTGTGATTGACAATGAGCAGTTCTTC. Protein product: CSAVIDNEQFF.

This clonotype was picked up a small number of times. The chain has TRBV6-5 and TRBJ2-7, with 9 bases fitting TRBD2. V lost 2 bases to trimming and J lost 3 bases; unmatched junction nucleotides: 5. The CDR3 has 15 amino acids. CDR1 is MNHEY and CDR2 is SVGAGI in the germline V gene. This CDR3 reads CASSYGPSGNYEQYF. The CDR3 DNA sequence: TGTGCCAGCAGTTACGGACCTAGCGGGAACTACGAGCAGTACTTC.

This clonotype has at least ten counts. The rearrangement uses TRBV7-6 and TRBJ1-4; maybe TRBD1 (6 bases). This CDR3 comprises 14 residues. V lost 5 bases and J lost 7, with 14 bases in between. CDR1 and CDR2 (germline): SGHVS, FNYEAQ. For the CDR3, the DNA is TGTGCCAGCAGCCTCGGACAGTCCTCTGAAAAACTGTTTTTT. Amino acids: CASSLGQSSEKLFF.

This clonotype has ten or more counts. This chain uses TRBV12-3 or TRBV12-4 with TRBJ1-1; 7 positions match TRBD1. The CDR3 has 13 residues. V lost 3 bases and J lost 4; bases outside the gene matches: 2. This CDR3 is CASSFRGTTEAFF. The CDR3 coding sequence is TGTGCCAGCAGTTTCAGGGGGACCACTGAAGCTTTCTTT.